Given below is one TCR beta chain in context. The antigen is undetermined. Among participants with HIV, every one received treatment in the United States. The entry originates in a study of long-term antiretroviral therapy in people with HIV. Study-level information: By about a decade, the earliest samples predate the 2015 immediate-ART recommendation. Study-level points and caveats: Specimen acquisition occurred between about 2004 and 2018, potentially under older ART regimens.

CDR3 length: 15 amino acids. CDR1 SNHLY and CDR2 FYNNEI come from the germline V gene. V lost 5 bases and J 1 base, leaving 14 bases between the germline ends. Samples were assayed with immunoSEQ v3.0 at survey level. Target depth was 40,000-50,000 T-cell genomes per sample. Profiling relied on immunoSEQ multiplex PCR, and the TCRdb table lists in-frame clones only, not all of them. The repertoire holds tens of thousands of clones, with roughly 89% as singletons. This TCR derives from a woman in her late teens or twenties with HIV. The J gene is TRBJ1-1, the V gene TRBV2; a weak D match, TRBD1 (5 bases). The input for sequencing was unsorted PBMCs, taken 1.8 years after starting antiretroviral therapy. The CDR3 nucleotides are TGTGCCAGCAGTCGACAGATCCTCGGGAACACTGAAGCTTTCTTT. Translating it yields CASSRQILGNTEAFF.